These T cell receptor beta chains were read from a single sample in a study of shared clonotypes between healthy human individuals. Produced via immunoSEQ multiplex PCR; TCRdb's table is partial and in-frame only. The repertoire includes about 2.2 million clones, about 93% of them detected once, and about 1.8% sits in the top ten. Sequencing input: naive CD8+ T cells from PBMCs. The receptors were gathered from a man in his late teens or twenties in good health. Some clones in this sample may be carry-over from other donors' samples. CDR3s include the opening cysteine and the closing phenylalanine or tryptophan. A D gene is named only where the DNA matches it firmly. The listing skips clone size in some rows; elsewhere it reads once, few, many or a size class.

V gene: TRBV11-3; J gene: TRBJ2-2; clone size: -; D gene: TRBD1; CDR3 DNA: TGTGCCAGCAGCAAAAAGGGACAGGTGAACACCGGGGAGCTGTTTTTT; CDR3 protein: CASSKKGQVNTGELFF
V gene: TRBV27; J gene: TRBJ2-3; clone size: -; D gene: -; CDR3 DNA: TGTGCCAGCAGTTTCCGGGACGGTTATACGCAGTATTTT; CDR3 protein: CASSFRDGYTQYF
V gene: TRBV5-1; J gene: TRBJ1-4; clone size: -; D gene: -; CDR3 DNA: TGCGCCAGTCAACCCTTTGGGGGATCCTTTAGTGAAAAACTGTTTTTT; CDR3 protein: CASQPFGGSFSEKLFF
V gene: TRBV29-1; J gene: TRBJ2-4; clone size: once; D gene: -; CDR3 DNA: TGCAGCCCTCGACCTGCGGGCTTTCGGAACATTCAGTACTTC; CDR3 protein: CSPRPAGFRNIQYF
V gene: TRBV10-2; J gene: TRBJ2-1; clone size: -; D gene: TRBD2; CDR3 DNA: TGCGCCAGCAGCTTCCGCGGGGGGGACAATGAGCAGTTCTTC; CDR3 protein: CASSFRGGDNEQFF
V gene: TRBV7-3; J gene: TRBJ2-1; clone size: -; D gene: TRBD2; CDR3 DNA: TGTGCCAGCAGCCCCAGGTGTATGGGCGGGAGGGCCTGTGAGCAGTTCTTC; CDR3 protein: CASSPRCMGGRACEQFF
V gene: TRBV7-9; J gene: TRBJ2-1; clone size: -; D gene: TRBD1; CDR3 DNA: TGTGCCAGCATAACGGGACAGGTGTTGTTTGGAGAGCAGTTCTTC; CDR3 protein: CASITGQVLFGEQFF
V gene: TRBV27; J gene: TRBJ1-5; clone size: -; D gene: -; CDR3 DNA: TGTGCCAGCAGTTTGGGACTCAATCAGCCCCAGCATTTT; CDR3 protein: CASSLGLNQPQHF
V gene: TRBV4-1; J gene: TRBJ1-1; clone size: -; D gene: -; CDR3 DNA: TGCGCCAGCAGCCAAGTATGGGGGGTGACGAACACTGAAGCTTTCTTT; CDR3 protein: CASSQVWGVTNTEAFF
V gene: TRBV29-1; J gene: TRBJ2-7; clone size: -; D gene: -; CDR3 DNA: TGCAGCGTTGAAGGTTTACCCCACGAGCAGTACTTC; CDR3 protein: CSVEGLPHEQYF
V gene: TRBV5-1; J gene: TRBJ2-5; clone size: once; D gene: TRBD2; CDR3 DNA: TGCGCCAGCAGCGAAGATACGGGGGGGTCCAGGGAGACCCAGTACTTC; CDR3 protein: CASSEDTGGSRETQYF
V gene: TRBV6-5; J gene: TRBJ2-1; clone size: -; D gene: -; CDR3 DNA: TGTGCCAGCAGTTCGGGCGGGATTCCCCACAATGAGCAGTTCTTC; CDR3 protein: CASSSGGIPHNEQFF
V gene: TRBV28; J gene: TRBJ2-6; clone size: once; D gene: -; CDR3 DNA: TGTGCCAGCAGTCCCCGGGGCTCTGGGGCCAACGTCCTGACTTTC; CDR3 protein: CASSPRGSGANVLTF
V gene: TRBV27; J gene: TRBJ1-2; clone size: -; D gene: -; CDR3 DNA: TGTGCCAGCAGTCCCCTTGGGACCCGCGTGGACTATGGCTACACCTTC; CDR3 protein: CASSPLGTRVDYGYTF
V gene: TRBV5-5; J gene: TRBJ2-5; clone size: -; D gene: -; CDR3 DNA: TGTGCCAGCAGCTTGGCCTACACAAAAGAGACCCAGTACTTC; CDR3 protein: CASSLAYTKETQYF
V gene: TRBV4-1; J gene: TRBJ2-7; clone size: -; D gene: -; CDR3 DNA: TGCGCCAGCAGCATGCAGGACCACAGTTACGAGCAGTACTTC; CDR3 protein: CASSMQDHSYEQYF
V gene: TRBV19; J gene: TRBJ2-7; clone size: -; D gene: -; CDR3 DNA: TGTGCCAGTAGTATGACAATCGGGGTCCTCGAGCAGTACTTC; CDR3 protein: CASSMTIGVLEQYF
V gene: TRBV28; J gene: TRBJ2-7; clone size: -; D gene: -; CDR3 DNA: TGTGCCAGCAGTTTCGTAACAGGGAGATACGAGCAGTACTTC; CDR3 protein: CASSFVTGRYEQYF
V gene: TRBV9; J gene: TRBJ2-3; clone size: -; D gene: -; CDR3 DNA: TGTGCCAGCAGCGTATTGACGTTTCTGGAGAATGGCACAGATACGCAGTATTTT; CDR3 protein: CASSVLTFLENGTDTQYF
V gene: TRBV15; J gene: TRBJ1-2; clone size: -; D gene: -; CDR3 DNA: TGTGCCACCAGCAGAGTTCCACGACCTGGGGATTATGGCTACACCTTC; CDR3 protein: CATSRVPRPGDYGYTF
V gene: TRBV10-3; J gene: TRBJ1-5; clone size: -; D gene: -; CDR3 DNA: TGTGCCACTTTAGAGCTGTGGGGACAGCCCCAGCATTTT; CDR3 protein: CATLELWGQPQHF
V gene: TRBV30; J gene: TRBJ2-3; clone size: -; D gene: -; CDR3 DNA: TGTGCCTGGAGTGTATCAACTCCGAAAGATACGCAGTATTTT; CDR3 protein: CAWSVSTPKDTQYF
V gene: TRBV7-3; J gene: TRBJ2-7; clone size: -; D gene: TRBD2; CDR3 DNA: TGTGCCAGCAGCTTCGGGACTAGCGGTCTATTTGAGGCAGAGGGCTCCTACGAGCAGTACTTC; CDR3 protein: CASSFGTSGLFEAEGSYEQYF
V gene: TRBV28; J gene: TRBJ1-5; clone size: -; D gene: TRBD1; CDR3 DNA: TGTGCCGGGGCGACAGGGGGTAATCAGCCCCAGCATTTT; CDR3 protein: CAGATGGNQPQHF
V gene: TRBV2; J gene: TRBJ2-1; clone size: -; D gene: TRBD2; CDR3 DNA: TGTGCCAGCCAGAGTTTAGGCGGGAGGTTCGATGAGCAGTTCTTC; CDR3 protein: CASQSLGGRFDEQFF
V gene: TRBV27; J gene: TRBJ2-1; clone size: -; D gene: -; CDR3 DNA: TGTGCCAGCAGTTTATTCGTGGGACACAATGAGCAGTTCTTC; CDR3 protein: CASSLFVGHNEQFF
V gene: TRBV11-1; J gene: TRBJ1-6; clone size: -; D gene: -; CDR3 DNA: TGTGCCAGCAGCTTGTTCGGTTCACCCCTCCACTTT; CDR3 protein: CASSLFGSPLHF
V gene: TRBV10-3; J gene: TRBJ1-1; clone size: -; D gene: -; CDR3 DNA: TGTGCCATCAGTGAACGGACACTGAACACTGAAGCTTTCTTT; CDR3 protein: CAISERTLNTEAFF
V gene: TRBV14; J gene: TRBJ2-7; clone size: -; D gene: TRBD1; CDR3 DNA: TGTGCCAGCAGCCATCAAGGACAGGGGCAGTACTTC; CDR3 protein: CASSHQGQGQYF
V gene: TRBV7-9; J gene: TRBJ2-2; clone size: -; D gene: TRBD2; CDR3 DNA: TGTGCCAGCAGCCGCAGCGGGAGCGCGAACACCGGGGAGCTGTTTTTT; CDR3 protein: CASSRSGSANTGELFF
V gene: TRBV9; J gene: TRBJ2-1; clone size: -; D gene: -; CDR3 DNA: TGTGCCAGCAGCCCGGGACTCGTCCAAATCAATGAGCAGTTCTTC; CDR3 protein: CASSPGLVQINEQFF
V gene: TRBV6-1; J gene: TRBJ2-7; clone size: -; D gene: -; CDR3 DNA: TGTGCCAGCAGTGAAGCGGTTGTGGAAGGCTACGAGCAGTACTTC; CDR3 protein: CASSEAVVEGYEQYF
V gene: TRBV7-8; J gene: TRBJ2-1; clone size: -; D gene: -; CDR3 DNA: TGTGCCAGCAGCTTAGGGCAGGGGTTCAATGAGCAGTTCTTC; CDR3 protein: CASSLGQGFNEQFF
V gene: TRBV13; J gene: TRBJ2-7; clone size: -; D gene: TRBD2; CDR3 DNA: TGTGCCAGCACCCAAAGCGGGGGGATCTACGAGCAGTACTTC; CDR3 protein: CASTQSGGIYEQYF
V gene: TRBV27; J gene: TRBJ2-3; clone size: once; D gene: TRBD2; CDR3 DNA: TGTGCCAGCAGTTTTCTAGCGGGCACAGATACGCAGTATTTT; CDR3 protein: CASSFLAGTDTQYF
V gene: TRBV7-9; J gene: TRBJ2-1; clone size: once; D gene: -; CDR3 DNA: TGTGCCAGCGGACCAGGGCACGGTGCCTTTCGGGATGAGCAGTTCTTC; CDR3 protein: CASGPGHGAFRDEQFF
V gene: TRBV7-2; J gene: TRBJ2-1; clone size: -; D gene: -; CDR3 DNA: TGTGCCAGCAGCTTCTACAGCTACAATGAGCAGTTCTTC; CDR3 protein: CASSFYSYNEQFF
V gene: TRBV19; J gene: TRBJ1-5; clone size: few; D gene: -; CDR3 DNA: TGTGCCAGTAGTATAAGGTTGGGGGGCAATCAGCCCCAGCATTTT; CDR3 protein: CASSIRLGGNQPQHF
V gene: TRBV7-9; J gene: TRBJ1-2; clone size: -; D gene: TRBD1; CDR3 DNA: TGTGCCAGCAGCTTATTTACAGGGGGCACCCAGAACTATGGCTACACCTTC; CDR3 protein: CASSLFTGGTQNYGYTF
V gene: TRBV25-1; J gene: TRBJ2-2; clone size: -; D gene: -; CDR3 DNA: TGTGGCGCGGGAATCAACGCCGGGGAGCTGTTTTTT; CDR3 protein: CGAGINAGELFF
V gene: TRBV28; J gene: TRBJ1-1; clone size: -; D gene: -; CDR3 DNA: TGTGCCAGCAGTTTCGTGGGGGGGACGGCGAACACTGAAGCTTTCTTT; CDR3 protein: CASSFVGGTANTEAFF
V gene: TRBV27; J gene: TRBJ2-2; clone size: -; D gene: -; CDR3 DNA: TGTGCCAGCAGTTCGGGAGACTACACCGGGGAGCTGTTTTTT; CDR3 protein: CASSSGDYTGELFF
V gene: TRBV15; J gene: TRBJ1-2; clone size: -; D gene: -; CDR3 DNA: TGTGCCACCAGCAGACTTGGGACGGAGGGCTACACCTTC; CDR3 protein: CATSRLGTEGYTF
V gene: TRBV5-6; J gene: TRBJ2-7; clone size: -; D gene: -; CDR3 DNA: TGTGCCAGCAGCTTGCATAGTTCGATTTCCGAGCAGTACTTC; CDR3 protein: CASSLHSSISEQYF
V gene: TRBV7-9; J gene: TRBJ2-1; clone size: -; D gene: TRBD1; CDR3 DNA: TGTGCCAGCAGCCCAGGGGGTGTGGCCCTCTACAATGAGCAGTTCTTC; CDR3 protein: CASSPGGVALYNEQFF
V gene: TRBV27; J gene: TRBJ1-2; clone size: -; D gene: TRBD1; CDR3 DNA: TGTGCCAGCAGTCCCGGTCCCGGGACAGGGGGCTATGGCTACACCTTC; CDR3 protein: CASSPGPGTGGYGYTF
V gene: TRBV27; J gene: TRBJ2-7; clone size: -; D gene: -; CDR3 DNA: TGTGCCAGCAGTTTTGGAGACCCGAGCTCCTACGAGCAGTACTTC; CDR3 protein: CASSFGDPSSYEQYF
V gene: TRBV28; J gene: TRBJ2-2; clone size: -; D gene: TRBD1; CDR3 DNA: TGTGCCAGCAGTTTTACAGGGGACACCGGGGAGCTGTTTTTT; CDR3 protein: CASSFTGDTGELFF
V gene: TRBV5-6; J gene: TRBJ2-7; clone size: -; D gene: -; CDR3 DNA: TGTGCCAGCAGCTCCCTGATTAATTACGAGCAGTACTTC; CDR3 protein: CASSSLINYEQYF
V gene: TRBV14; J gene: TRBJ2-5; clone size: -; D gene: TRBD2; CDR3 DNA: TGTGCCAGCAGCCTATGGACTAGCGGGAGGGCCGGCCAAGAGACCCAGTACTTC; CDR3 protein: CASSLWTSGRAGQETQYF